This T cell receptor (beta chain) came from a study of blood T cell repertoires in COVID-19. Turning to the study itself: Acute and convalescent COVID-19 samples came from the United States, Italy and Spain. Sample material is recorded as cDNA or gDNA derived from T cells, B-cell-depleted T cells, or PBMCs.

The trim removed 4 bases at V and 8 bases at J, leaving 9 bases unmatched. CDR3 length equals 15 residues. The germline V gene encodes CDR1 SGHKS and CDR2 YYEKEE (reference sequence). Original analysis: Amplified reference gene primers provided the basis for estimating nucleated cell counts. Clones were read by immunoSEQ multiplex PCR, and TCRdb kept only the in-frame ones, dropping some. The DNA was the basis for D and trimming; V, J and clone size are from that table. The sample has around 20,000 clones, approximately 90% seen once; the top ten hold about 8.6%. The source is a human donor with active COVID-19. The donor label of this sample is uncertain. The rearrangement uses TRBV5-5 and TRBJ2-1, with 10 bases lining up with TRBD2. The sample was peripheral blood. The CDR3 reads CASSPRSGRADEQFF. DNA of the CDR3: TGTGCCAGCAGCCCCCGCAGCGGGAGGGCCGATGAGCAGTTCTTC.